The 21 T cell receptor beta chains below come from one sample, sequenced in a study of T cells expressing NK-cell markers. TCRdb reprocessed the 5' RACE reads, with one entry per CDR3 protein and no DNA. The table for this sample gives about 260,000 distinct CDR3 sequences. The sequencing sample was made of blood T cells: a sorted CD56 or NKG2C T cell subset, CD4+ or CD8+ T cells, or bulk PBMC T cells (not recorded which). The source is a man aged 18 to 30 in good health.

The CDR3 loop reads CATAPFSNTGELFF. The chain links TRBV2 to TRBJ2-2; as DNA is missing, the TRBD1 call by TCRdb cannot be tested. The CDR3 covers 14 residues. Per germline, CDR1 SNHLY and CDR2 FYNNEI.

The V gene is TRBV5-6, the J gene TRBJ2-1; lacking DNA, the TRBD2 call made by TCRdb goes unchecked. Looked up from germline, CDR1 is SGHDT and CDR2 is YYEEEE. The CDR3 has 13 residues. The CDR3 protein is CASSRRLANEQFF.

The chain combines TRBV5-6 with TRBJ1-4. Germline V gene data show CDR1 as SGHDT and CDR2 as YYEEEE. The CDR3 extends over 13 amino acids. The CDR3 loop reads CASSRSSSGKLFF.

V is TRBV28 and J is TRBJ2-5. Germline V gene lookup returns CDR1 MDHEN and CDR2 SYDVKM. The CDR3 has 16 amino acids. CDR3 in amino acids: CASSLILSRNQETQYF.

The genes are TRBV6-6 and TRBJ2-6; the TRBD1 assignment by TCRdb is unverifiable without DNA. The CDR3 has 15 residues. Germline lookup yields CDR1 MNHNY and CDR2 SVGAGI (reference sequence). This chain's CDR3 is CASRTRGRGANVLTF.

The chain is built from TRBV10-3 and TRBJ1-1. There are 13 residues in the CDR3. The germline gives CDR1 ENHRY, CDR2 SYGVKD. CDR3 amino acids: CAIRKRENTEAFF.

This rearrangement joins TRBV20-1 to TRBJ2-3. The CDR3 is 13 amino acids. Per germline, CDR1 DFQATT and CDR2 SNEGSKA (reference sequence). The CDR3 sequence: CSASLRSGDTQYF.

The chain's CDR3 is CASSLWPSGSLNEQYF. This chain links TRBV7-3 with TRBJ2-7; TCRdb names TRBD2, which stays unverified in the absence of DNA. CDR1 and CDR2 (germline): SGHTA, FQGTGA. The CDR3 is made up of 16 amino acids.

The CDR3 protein is CASSLSGNSGANVLTF. The rearrangement uses TRBV5-1 and TRBJ2-6. CDR1 is SGHRS, CDR2 YFSETQ, per germline. This CDR3 comprises 16 residues. The complete variable domain, with remaining parts taken from reference TRBV5-1 and TRBJ2-6, reads KAGVTQTPRYLIKTRGQQVTLSCSPISGHRSVSWYQQTPGQGLQFLFEYFSETQRNKGNFPGRFSGRQFSNSRSEMNVSTLELGDSALYLCASSLSGNSGANVLTFGAGSRLTVL.

The chain links TRBV19 to TRBJ1-2; as DNA is missing, the TRBD1 call by TCRdb cannot be tested. This CDR3 comprises 15 residues. Germline V gene sequence: CDR1 LNHDA, CDR2 SQIVND (reference sequence). CDR3 loop: CASRTQDRDSYGYTF.

This chain links TRBV25-1 with TRBJ2-3; TCRdb indicates TRBD2, and absent DNA this call remains unverified. This CDR3 is built from 15 residues. CDR1 and CDR2 (germline): MGHDK, SYGVNS. The CDR3 protein is CASSESREHTDTQYF.

This chain uses TRBV18 with TRBJ2-5; TCRdb picks TRBD2, but there is no DNA to check that call. This CDR3 has 17 residues. CDR1 is KGHSH, CDR2 LQKENI, per germline. The CDR3 region is CASSPPNKREGVETQYF. The full variable domain, with the rest looked up from reference TRBV18 and TRBJ2-5, is NAGVMQNPRHLVRRRGQEARLRCSPMKGHSHVYWYRQLPEEGLKFMVYLQKENIIDESGMPKERFSAEFPKEGPSILRIQQVVRGDSAAYFCASSPPNKREGVETQYFGPGTRLLVL.

J is TRBJ2-7 and V is TRBV29-1; checking the TCRdb D call of TRBD1 is not possible without DNA. Germline values: CDR1 SQVTM, CDR2 ANQGSEA. There are 14 residues in the CDR3. The chain's CDR3 is CSVGRQGIPGEQYF.

The chain combines TRBV6-2 or TRBV6-3 with TRBJ2-5; as DNA is missing, the TRBD1 call by TCRdb cannot be tested. This CDR3 contains 17 residues. In germline, CDR1 is MNHEY, CDR2 SVGEGT. The chain's CDR3 is CASSRRSSPAIQETQYF.

The genes are TRBV19 and TRBJ2-5. Per germline, CDR1 LNHDA and CDR2 SQIVND (reference sequence). This CDR3 has 14 residues. CDR3 protein: CASSIWEDAKTQYF. The full variable domain, with the rest looked up from reference TRBV19 and TRBJ2-5, is DGGITQSPKYLFRKEGQNVTLSCEQNLNHDAMYWYRQDPGQGLRLIYYSQIVNDFQKGDIAEGYSVSREKKESFPLTVTSAQKNPTAFYLCASSIWEDAKTQYFGPGTRLLVL.

The chain has TRBV12-3 or TRBV12-4 and TRBJ2-2. CDR3 length: 13 residues. The CDR3 spells CASGLANTGELFF.

The CDR3 reads CASTRETQETQYF. The chain carries TRBV5-1 and TRBJ2-5; TCRdb designates TRBD1, a call that cannot be tested without DNA. Germline V lookup: CDR1 SGHRS, CDR2 YFSETQ. There are 13 residues in the CDR3.

The V call is TRBV20-1, the J call TRBJ2-2; TCRdb lists TRBD1, though no DNA is available to test this call. CDR3 length: 15 amino acids. Germline assignment: CDR1 DFQATT and CDR2 SNEGSKA (reference sequence). The CDR3 loop reads CSAIDGSRATGELFF.

The V and J genes are TRBV29-1 and TRBJ1-2. There are 11 residues in the CDR3. Germline lookup yields CDR1 SQVTM and CDR2 ANQGSEA. The CDR3 sequence is CSTGPEGSYTF. Supplemented by reference TRBV29-1 and TRBJ1-2, the full variable domain reads SAVISQKPSRDICQRGTSLTIQCQVDSQVTMMFWYRQQPGQSLTLIATANQGSEATYESGFVIDKFPISRPNLTFSTLTVSNMSPEDSSIYLCSTGPEGSYTFGSGTRLTVV.

V and J are TRBV30 and TRBJ2-3. The germline CDR1 and CDR2 sequences are GTSNPN and SVGIG (reference sequence). The CDR3 loop spans 11 amino acids. CDR3 sequence: CAWSRVDTQYF.

The chain combines TRBV15 with TRBJ1-5; TCRdb designates TRBD1, a call that cannot be tested without DNA. This CDR3 comprises 14 residues. CDR1 LNHNV and CDR2 YYDKDF come from the germline V gene (reference sequence). The CDR3 sequence is CATSRGQGNQPQHF.